A selection of T cell receptor beta chains follows, all from one sample in a study of blood T cell repertoires in COVID-19. The table came from immunoSEQ multiplex PCR; TCRdb's copy has only in-frame clones and leaves some out. The table shows 35,000 to 40,000 clones, with roughly 84% occurring only once. The sequencing input was peripheral blood. Every receptor here comes from a man between 60 and 70 years old with active COVID-19. Both conserved end residues are part of each CDR3. The D gene is left open where the match is weak. Rows give clone size only sometimes, using once, few, many, or a class for an expanded clone.

size	V	J	D	CDR3	DNA
few	TRBV6-2/TRBV6-3	TRBJ2-7	NA	CASSYRGYEQYF	TGTGCCAGCAGTTACCGAGGCTACGAGCAGTACTTC
few	TRBV9	TRBJ2-5	TRBD2	CASSLGGGSETQYF	TGTGCCAGCAGCCTGGGGGGGGGATCAGAGACCCAGTACTTC
once	TRBV7-3	TRBJ2-5	TRBD2	CASSPSGLAEEETQYF	TGTGCCAGCAGCCCTTCGGGACTAGCGGAAGAAGAGACCCAGTACTTC
NA	TRBV7-9	TRBJ1-6	TRBD1	CASSLVSTGGRSPLHF	TGTGCCAGCAGCTTAGTGTCGACAGGGGGCCGTTCACCCCTCCACTTT
NA	TRBV10-3	TRBJ2-7	TRBD2	CAGSGGDYYEQYF	TGTGCCGGCAGTGGGGGGGATTACTACGAGCAGTACTTC
many	TRBV2	TRBJ2-3	TRBD2	CANLLIAGGLTDTQYF	TGTGCCAACCTCCTAATAGCGGGAGGATTGACAGATACGCAGTATTTT
NA	TRBV19	TRBJ2-7	NA	CASSTQASTYEQYF	TGTGCCAGTAGTACCCAGGCCAGCACCTACGAGCAGTACTTC
NA	TRBV5-1	TRBJ2-3	TRBD2	CASSLGLAATDTQYF	TGCGCCAGCAGCCTGGGACTAGCAGCCACAGATACGCAGTATTTT
NA	TRBV2	TRBJ1-2	NA	CASSPDRYGYTF	TGTGCCAGCAGTCCAGACAGATATGGCTACACCTTC
NA	TRBV11-3	TRBJ2-3	TRBD1	CASRIFMRQGPTKRPQYF	TGTGCCAGCAGGATATTTATGAGACAGGGACCAACAAAAAGACCGCAGTATTTT
NA	TRBV7-9	TRBJ2-5	TRBD1	CASSLVQGAETQYF	TGTGCCAGCAGCTTAGTTCAGGGGGCCGAGACCCAGTACTTC
NA	TRBV7-2	TRBJ1-1	TRBD1	CASSISTGSEAFF	TGTGCCAGCAGCATCTCGACAGGGTCTGAAGCTTTCTTT
once	TRBV4-3	TRBJ2-1	TRBD2	CASSQEPLAVGGNEQFF	TGCGCCAGCAGCCAAGAGCCTCTAGCGGTGGGGGGCAATGAGCAGTTCTTC
once	TRBV5-1	TRBJ2-1	TRBD2	CASSDGTSGLNEQFF	TGCGCCAGCAGCGATGGTACTAGCGGCCTCAATGAGCAGTTCTTC
NA	TRBV5-1	TRBJ2-2	TRBD2	CASSLRLASNTGELFF	TGCGCCAGCAGCCTCAGACTAGCCTCGAACACCGGGGAGCTGTTTTTT
NA	TRBV5-1	TRBJ1-2	NA	CASSLSRGGDYGYTF	TGCGCCAGCAGCTTGTCGAGGGGGGGCGACTATGGCTACACCTTC
NA	TRBV25-1	TRBJ1-2	TRBD1	CASYRQGGDGYTF	TGTGCCAGCTACCGACAGGGCGGGGATGGCTACACCTTC
NA	TRBV7-2	TRBJ2-1	TRBD2	CASSSRLAGNTGNEQFF	TGTGCCAGCAGCTCCCGACTAGCGGGAAATACGGGCAATGAGCAGTTCTTC
NA	TRBV29-1	TRBJ1-5	NA	CSVVGGVKNSNQPQHF	TGCAGCGTGGTGGGGGGAGTAAAGAATAGCAATCAGCCCCAGCATTTT
few	TRBV6-6	TRBJ1-6	NA	CASSREDRSGSHNSPLHF	TGTGCCAGCAGTCGGGAGGATCGTTCGGGTTCGCATAATTCACCCCTCCACTTT
NA	TRBV9	TRBJ2-5	TRBD2	CASSPGLAGAAQYF	TGTGCCAGCAGCCCCGGACTAGCGGGAGCGGCCCAGTACTTC
NA	TRBV12-3/TRBV12-4	TRBJ2-1	NA	CASSFGGDEQFF	TGTGCCAGCAGTTTCGGAGGCGATGAGCAGTTCTTC
NA	TRBV5-1	TRBJ1-2	NA	CASALTGYGYTF	TGCGCCAGCGCCCTAACAGGCTATGGCTACACCTTC
NA	TRBV4-1	TRBJ2-1	NA	CASSPEDKRTYQNNEQFF	TGCGCCAGCAGCCCAGAAGATAAAAGGACTTATCAAAACAATGAGCAGTTCTTC
NA	TRBV5-1	TRBJ2-5	TRBD2	CASSLLSSGQETQYF	TGCGCCAGCAGCTTATTGTCTAGCGGACAAGAGACCCAGTACTTC
NA	TRBV6-2/TRBV6-3	TRBJ2-5	TRBD2	CASSYSVLAVNQTQYF	TGTGCCAGCAGTTACTCGGTCCTAGCGGTGAATCAGACCCAGTACTTC
NA	TRBV1	TRBJ2-1	NA	CTSSFASSSSSYNEQFF	TGCACCAGCAGCTTCGCTAGCTCCTCGAGCTCCTACAATGAGCAGTTCTTC
NA	TRBV11-3	TRBJ2-1	TRBD1	CASSSGTGAYNEQFF	TGTGCCAGCAGTTCGGGGACAGGGGCCTACAATGAGCAGTTCTTC
NA	TRBV9	TRBJ2-7	TRBD2	CASSVGTSGRADEQYF	TGTGCCAGCAGCGTAGGAACTAGCGGGAGGGCCGACGAGCAGTACTTC
NA	TRBV5-1	TRBJ2-7	TRBD1	CASTGTGGSYEQYF	TGCGCCAGCACCGGTACAGGGGGCTCCTACGAGCAGTACTTC
NA	TRBV4-3	TRBJ2-3	TRBD2	CASSQSGLTADTQYF	TGCGCCAGCAGCCAATCGGGACTAACTGCAGATACGCAGTATTTT
NA	TRBV4-1	TRBJ1-2	NA	CASSQDFGYGYTF	TGCGCCAGCAGCCAAGATTTCGGGTATGGCTACACCTTC
NA	TRBV7-8	TRBJ2-5	NA	CASSPRRVQETQYF	TGTGCCAGCAGCCCTCGGAGGGTCCAAGAGACCCAGTACTTC
NA	TRBV6-2/TRBV6-3	TRBJ1-1	NA	CASSLVRFNTEAFF	TGTGCCAGCAGTTTGGTACGGTTTAACACTGAAGCTTTCTTT
NA	TRBV28	TRBJ1-5	NA	CASSLPAGGNQPQHF	TGTGCCAGCAGTCTCCCGGCGGGGGGCAATCAGCCCCAGCATTTT
NA	TRBV2	TRBJ2-7	TRBD1	CASTSGTGDNEQYF	TGTGCCAGCACTTCCGGGACAGGGGACAACGAGCAGTACTTC
NA	TRBV7-8	TRBJ2-5	NA	CASSLGGQETQYF	TGTGCCAGCAGCCTAGGAGGACAAGAGACCCAGTACTTC
NA	TRBV14	TRBJ1-1	TRBD1	CASSQVTGGTEAFF	TGTGCCAGCAGCCAGGTGACAGGGGGCACTGAAGCTTTCTTT
NA	TRBV6-2/TRBV6-3	TRBJ2-7	NA	CASSTGYEQYF	TGTGCCAGCAGTACGGGCTACGAGCAGTACTTC
NA	TRBV30	TRBJ2-3	TRBD2	CAWSAAGAPSGRDTQYF	TGTGCCTGGAGTGCGGCGGGAGCCCCATCTGGGCGGGATACGCAGTATTTT
NA	TRBV5-5	TRBJ2-3	NA	CASSPPPRGGADTQYF	TGTGCCAGCAGCCCACCACCGAGAGGGGGGGCAGATACGCAGTATTTT
NA	TRBV4-1	TRBJ2-3	NA	CASSQDPGGAPDTQYF	TGCGCCAGCAGCCAAGATCCGGGCGGGGCCCCGGATACGCAGTATTTT
NA	TRBV10-3	TRBJ2-7	TRBD1	CAISGRTGEGEQYF	TGTGCCATCAGTGGACGAACAGGGGAAGGCGAGCAGTACTTC
NA	TRBV5-1	TRBJ1-1	NA	CASSLDSLMNTEAFF	TGCGCCAGCAGTTTGGACAGCCTCATGAACACTGAAGCTTTCTTT
NA	TRBV7-9	TRBJ2-3	NA	CASSPAEMGTDTQYF	TGTGCCAGCAGCCCCGCGGAGATGGGCACAGATACGCAGTATTTT